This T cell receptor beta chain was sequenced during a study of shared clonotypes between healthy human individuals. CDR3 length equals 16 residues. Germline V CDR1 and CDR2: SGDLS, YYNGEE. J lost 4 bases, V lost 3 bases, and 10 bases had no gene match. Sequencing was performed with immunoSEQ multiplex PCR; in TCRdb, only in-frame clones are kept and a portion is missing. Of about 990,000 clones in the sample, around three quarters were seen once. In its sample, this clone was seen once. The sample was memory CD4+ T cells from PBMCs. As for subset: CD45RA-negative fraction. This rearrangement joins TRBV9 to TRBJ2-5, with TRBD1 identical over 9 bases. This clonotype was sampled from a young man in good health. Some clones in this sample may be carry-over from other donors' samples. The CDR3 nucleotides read TGTGCCAGCAGCGCAGAGGGACAGGGTGGAGGAGAGACCCAGTACTTC. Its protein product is CASSAEGQGGGETQYF.